One sample yielded the 17 T cell receptor beta chains listed below, sequenced in a study of immune characterization of retroperitoneal liposarcoma. TCRdb ran MiXCR on the PCR reads and lists one entry per CDR3 protein. The data contain about 10,000 distinct CDR3 sequences, approximately 24% of them singletons. Source material: blood. These receptors were collected from a male donor with retroperitoneal liposarcoma.

This clonotype has at least ten counts. The chain is built from TRBV4-2 and TRBJ2-1; D assignment may be TRBD1 or TRBD2 (5 bases each). Germline-derived CDR1 and CDR2 are LGHNA and YNFKEQ. The CDR3 is 15 amino acids. V was trimmed by 6 bases and J by 6 bases, leaving 18 bases between them. The CDR3 reads CASSPPLAGSNEQFF. Here the CDR3 DNA reads TGTGCCAGCAGTCCTCCCCTAGCAGGGTCCAATGAGCAGTTCTTC.

V gene TRBV11-1 combines with J gene TRBJ2-3; a weak D match, TRBD2 (6 bases). Germline CDR1 reads SGHAT; CDR2 reads FQDESV (reference sequence). Trimming took off 1 base at V and 2 bases at J, with 10 bases between the two ends. This CDR3 contains 15 residues. In DNA, the CDR3 is TGTGCCAGCAGCTTAGGGGCTAGCGACACAGATACGCAGTATTTT. This encodes CASSLGASDTDTQYF.

This clonotype showed up just a few times. V usage is TRBV27 and J usage is TRBJ1-4; possible D gene TRBD1, 6 bases. CDR3 size: 14 residues. Germline V gives CDR1 MNHEY, CDR2 SMNVEV (reference sequence). Trimming stripped 6 bases from V and 7 bases from J, with 15 bases between. Here the CDR3 reads CASRSGGAGEKLFF. In DNA form, the CDR3 reads TGTGCCAGCAGGTCGGGGGGGGCGGGTGAAAAACTGTTTTTT.

Ten or more counts support this clonotype. The chain is built from TRBV6-6 and TRBJ2-5, with TRBD2 identical over 9 bases. The CDR3 covers 16 residues. Germline V gene sequence: CDR1 MNHNY, CDR2 SVGAGI (reference sequence). Germline trimming cut 0 bases from V and 11 bases from J; bases unmatched to any gene: 13. CDR3 nucleotide sequence: TGTGCCAGCAGTTACTCGCCGACTAGCGGTTACAATGAGCAGTACTTC. Protein: CASSYSPTSGYNEQYF.

This clonotype has only a few counts. The chain employs TRBV6-6 and TRBJ2-1; 7 positions match TRBD2. The end of the DNA fits TRBJ2-7 better, so the J call may be wrong. The CDR3 contains 15 residues. Germline V gene sequence: CDR1 MNHNY, CDR2 SVGAGI (reference sequence). CDR3 coding DNA: TGTGCCAGCAGTTACCGACGGGGAGGGAGCTACGAGCAGTACTTC. Residues: CASSYRRGGSYEQYF.

This clonotype has only a few counts. The chain carries TRBV6-1 and TRBJ1-1; D not resolved. The CDR3 has 13 amino acids. Trimming stripped 5 bases from V and 7 bases from J, with 14 bases between. Looked up from germline, CDR1 is MNHNS and CDR2 is SASEGT. The CDR3 loop is CASSYSSLSEAFF. The DNA of the CDR3 is TGTGCCAGCAGTTACTCTTCCTTGAGTGAAGCTTTCTTT.

The V gene is TRBV6-5, the J gene TRBJ2-5; D is tentatively TRBD1 or TRBD2 (5 bases each). Gene TRBJ2-7 matches the end of the DNA better, so the J call may be wrong. Germline CDR1 is MNHEY and CDR2 is SVGAGI. The CDR3 covers 18 residues. CDR3 bases: TGTGCCAGCAGTTACTCGAGGGCGAGGGGCCGAAGCGCCTACGAGCAGTACTTC. Amino acids: CASSYSRARGRSAYEQYF.

This clonotype has a handful of counts. The chain links TRBV4-1 to TRBJ2-3; 9 bases map to TRBD2. With V trimmed by 2 bases and J by 5 bases, 11 bases remained unmatched. The CDR3 has 17 residues. Germline V CDR1 and CDR2: MGHRA, YSYEKL. The CDR3 sequence: CASSQSAGAGGVDTQYF. DNA for the CDR3: TGCGCCAGCAGCCAATCAGCGGGGGCGGGGGGGGTAGATACGCAGTATTTT.

By share, this clonotype ranks as medium-sized. This chain joins TRBV10-1 and TRBJ2-1; tentative D call: TRBD2 (5 bases). The J call may be wrong; the DNA end is better matched by TRBJ2-7. Germline CDR1 and CDR2: WNHNN and SYGVQD (reference sequence). This CDR3 is built from 17 residues. CDR3 region: CASTQATAGVPHLEQYF. The CDR3 DNA follows: TGCGCCAGCACGCAGGCGACGGCCGGGGTGCCCCATCTCGAGCAGTACTTC.

This clonotype was observed many times. Here the CDR3 DNA reads TGTGCCAGCAGTTACAACAGGGGAGACACTGAAGCTTTCTTT. Residues: CASSYNRGDTEAFF. The chain links TRBV6-5 to TRBJ1-1; 7 bases line up with TRBD1. Germline CDR1 MNHEY, CDR2 SVGAGI. This CDR3 spans 14 amino acids. The ends lost 2 bases at V and 3 bases at J; junction bases unmatched: 3.

The chain is built from TRBV7-8 and TRBJ1-4; D gene uncertain. V dropped 2 bases and J dropped 6 bases, with 13 bases sitting between them. Germline CDR1 SGHVS, CDR2 FQNEAQ. This CDR3 is 15 amino acids long. The CDR3 protein is CASSLNPSVDEKLFF. The CDR3 coding sequence is TGTGCCAGCAGCTTAAACCCTTCCGTGGATGAAAAACTGTTTTTT.

This clonotype has a handful of counts. The chain is built from TRBV4-1 and TRBJ2-3; the D gene is possibly TRBD1 (6 bases). Trimming cost V 8 bases and J 8 bases, with 8 bases left between them. This CDR3 has 10 amino acids. Germline-derived CDR1 and CDR2 are MGHRA and YSYEKL. The CDR3 DNA reads as TGCGCCAGCGGGACATCTACGCAGTATTTT. As protein: CASGTSTQYF.

By share, this clonotype counts as medium-sized. The rearrangement uses TRBV12-3 or TRBV12-4 and TRBJ1-1; D gene unclear. The CDR3 spans 15 residues. V lost 5 bases and J lost 1, with 14 bases in between. The CDR3 DNA is TGTGCCAGCAGTCCCGGTCGCAGGTCGAACACTGAAGCTTTCTTT. It codes for CASSPGRRSNTEAFF.

Here the CDR3 DNA reads TGTGCCTGTCCCTCGGAGTCAAGGAGTTCACCCCTCCACTTT. Translating it yields CACPSESRSSPLHF. The genes are TRBV30 and TRBJ1-6; no definite D call. Germline lookup yields CDR1 GTSNPN and CDR2 SVGIG (reference sequence). The CDR3 length is 14 residues. Between the trimmed V and J ends, which lost 6 bases and 9 bases, there was a span of 18 bases.

This sequence joins TRBV6-1 and TRBJ2-5, with D possibly TRBD2 on 6 matching bases. Deletions cut 10 bases from V and 11 bases from J, with 23 bases between. CDR3 size: 13 residues. The V gene's germline CDR1 is MNHNS and CDR2 SASEGT. CDR3 protein: CATHRGSHNEQYF. Written as DNA, the CDR3 is TGTGCCACCCACCGGGGGTCCCACAATGAGCAGTACTTC.

This clonotype was detected many times. J is TRBJ2-1 and V is TRBV6-1; D may be TRBD2 (5 bases). The J call may be incorrect, as the DNA end agrees better with TRBJ2-7. CDR1 and CDR2 (germline): MNHNS, SASEGT. The length of the CDR3 is 12 residues. In nucleotides, the CDR3 is TGTGCCAGCAGTGTTGAGGGATACGAGCAGTACTTC. It yields the protein CASSVEGYEQYF.

V and J are TRBV24-1 and TRBJ2-5, with D possibly matching TRBD1 (6 bases). The germline V and J ends were trimmed by 3 bases and 5 bases, with 9 bases remaining between them. Germline loops: CDR1 KGHDR, CDR2 SFDVKD. CDR3 length equals 13 residues. The CDR3, as DNA: TGTGCCACCAGTGATCCAGGGGAGGAGACCCAGTACTTC. It yields the protein CATSDPGEETQYF.